Detailed here is one T cell receptor beta chain. V dropped 4 bases and J dropped 0; count of bases not matched to a gene: 6. CDR1 and CDR2 (germline): SGHRS, YFSETQ. The CDR3 loop spans 17 amino acids. The sample comes from a study of blood T cell repertoires in COVID-19. Study information: Samples representing acute and convalescent COVID-19 were sourced from the United States, Italy and Spain.

Sequenced by immunoSEQ multiplex PCR; TCRdb stores in-frame clones only, minus some. Here the sample spans 9,500 to 15,000 clones, roughly 82% being singletons. This rearrangement joins TRBV5-1 to TRBJ2-7, with TRBD2 identical over 14 bases. Input material: peripheral blood. The TCR comes from a human donor in a cohort sampled during active COVID-19. CDR3 sequence: CASSPRLAGGVSYEQYF. CDR3 DNA: TGCGCCAGCAGCCCCCGACTAGCGGGGGGGGTCTCCTACGAGCAGTACTTC.